This T cell receptor (beta chain) was recorded in a study of T cells in Graves' hyperthyroidism and ophthalmopathy. Looked up from germline, CDR1 is MRHNA and CDR2 is SNTAGT. The CDR3 totals 17 residues. With 0 bases removed from V and 0 bases from J, the gap between germline ends came to 9 bases. Template material for amplifying TCR beta CDR3 regions consisted of RNA transcripts. The study used the HTBI primer set for a first-round RT-PCR of the TCR CDR3. TCRdb passed the multiplex PCR reads through MiXCR, listing each CDR3 protein once. The sample contains about 360,000 distinct CDR3 sequences, about 13% of which appear only once.

This clonotype was obtained from a woman aged 18-35 years with Graves' hyperthyroidism. The specimen was blood. The chain uses TRBV6-4 and TRBJ2-6; D uncertain. This CDR3 reads CASSDSYSSSGANVLTF. The CDR3 region has the DNA TGTGCCAGCAGTGACTCGTACAGCAGCTCTGGGGCCAACGTCCTGACTTTC.